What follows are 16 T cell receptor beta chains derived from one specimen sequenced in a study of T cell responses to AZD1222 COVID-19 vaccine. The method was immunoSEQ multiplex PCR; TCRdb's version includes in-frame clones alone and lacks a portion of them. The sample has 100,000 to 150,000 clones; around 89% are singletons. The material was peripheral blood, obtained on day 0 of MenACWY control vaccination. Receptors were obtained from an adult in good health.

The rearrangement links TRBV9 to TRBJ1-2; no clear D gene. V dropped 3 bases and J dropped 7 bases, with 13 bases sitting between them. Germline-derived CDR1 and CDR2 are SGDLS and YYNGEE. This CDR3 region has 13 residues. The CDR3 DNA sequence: TGTGCCAGCAGCGCGCAGGAATCCTCTGGCTACACCTTC. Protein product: CASSAQESSGYTF.

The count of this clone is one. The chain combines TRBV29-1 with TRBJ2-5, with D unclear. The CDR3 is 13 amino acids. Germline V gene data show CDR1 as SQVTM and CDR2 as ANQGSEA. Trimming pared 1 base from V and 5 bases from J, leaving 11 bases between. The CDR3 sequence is CSVEVTAGETQYF. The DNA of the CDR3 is TGCAGCGTTGAAGTTACAGCCGGGGAGACCCAGTACTTC.

The CDR3 DNA follows: TGCGCCAGCAGCTTGGGGAGCGGGAGGGCCAGAAATGAGCAGTTCTTC. Translated, it gives CASSLGSGRARNEQFF. The J gene is TRBJ2-1, the V gene TRBV5-1; the match to TRBD2 covers 10 bases. Trimming removed 0 bases from V and 7 bases from J; junction bases left unmatched: 7. The CDR3 contains 16 residues. Germline V gene sequence: CDR1 SGHRS, CDR2 YFSETQ.

The CDR3 sequence: CASSQYRQAPNYGYTF. CDR3 sequence (DNA): TGTGCCAGCAGCCAATACCGACAGGCACCTAACTATGGCTACACCTTC. V gene TRBV5-8 combines with J gene TRBJ1-2, with a possible D match to TRBD1 (6 bases). From germline, CDR1 is SGHTS and CDR2 YDEGEE. Deletions cut 4 bases from V and 0 bases from J, with 16 bases between. The length of the CDR3 is 16 residues.

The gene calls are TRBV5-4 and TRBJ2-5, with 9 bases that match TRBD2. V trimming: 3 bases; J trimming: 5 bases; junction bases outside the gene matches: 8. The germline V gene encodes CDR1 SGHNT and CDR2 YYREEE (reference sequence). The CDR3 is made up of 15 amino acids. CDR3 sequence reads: CASSSPGLAVETQYF. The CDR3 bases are TGTGCCAGCAGCTCTCCGGGACTAGCTGTTGAGACCCAGTACTTC.

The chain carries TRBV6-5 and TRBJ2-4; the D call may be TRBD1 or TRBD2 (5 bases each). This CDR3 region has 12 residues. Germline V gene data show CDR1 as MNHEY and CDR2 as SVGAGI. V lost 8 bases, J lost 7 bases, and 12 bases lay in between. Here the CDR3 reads CASSRDLNIQYF. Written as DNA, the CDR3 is TGTGCCAGCTCACGGGACCTCAACATTCAGTACTTC.

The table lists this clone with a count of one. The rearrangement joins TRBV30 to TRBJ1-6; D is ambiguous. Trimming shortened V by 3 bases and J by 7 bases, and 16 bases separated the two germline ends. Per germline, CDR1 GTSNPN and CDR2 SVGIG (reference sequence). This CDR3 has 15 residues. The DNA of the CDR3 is TGTGCCTGGAGCGACCGTGGGCCAGGCAATTCACCCCTCCACTTT. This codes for CAWSDRGPGNSPLHF.

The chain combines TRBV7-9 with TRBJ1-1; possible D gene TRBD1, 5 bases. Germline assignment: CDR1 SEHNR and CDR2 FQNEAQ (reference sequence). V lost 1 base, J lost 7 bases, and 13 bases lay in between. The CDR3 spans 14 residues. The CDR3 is CASSLGGRAFEAFF. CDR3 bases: TGTGCCAGCAGCTTAGGGGGCAGGGCATTTGAAGCTTTCTTT.

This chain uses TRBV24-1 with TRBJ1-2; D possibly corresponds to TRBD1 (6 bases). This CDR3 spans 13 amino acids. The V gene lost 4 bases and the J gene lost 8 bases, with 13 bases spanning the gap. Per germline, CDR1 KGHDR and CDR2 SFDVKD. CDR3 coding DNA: TGTGCCACCAGTGACAGGACAGCTAACGGCTACACCTTC. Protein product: CATSDRTANGYTF.

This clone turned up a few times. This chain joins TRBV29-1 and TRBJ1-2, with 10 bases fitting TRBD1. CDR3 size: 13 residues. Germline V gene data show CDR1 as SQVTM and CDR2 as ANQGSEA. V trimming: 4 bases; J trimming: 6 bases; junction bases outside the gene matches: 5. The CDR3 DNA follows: TGCAGCGTTGCGCTGACAGGGGGCCATGGCTACACCTTC. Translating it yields CSVALTGGHGYTF.

CDR3 nucleotide sequence: TGTGCCAGCAGTTCTGGGGGGACTCAACCCGGGGAGCTGTTTTTT. Protein product: CASSSGGTQPGELFF. The chain carries TRBV6-5 and TRBJ2-2; a weak D match, TRBD2 (6 bases). The V gene lost 4 bases and the J gene lost 6 bases, with 15 bases spanning the gap. The CDR3 runs to 15 residues. Germline V gives CDR1 MNHEY, CDR2 SVGAGI.

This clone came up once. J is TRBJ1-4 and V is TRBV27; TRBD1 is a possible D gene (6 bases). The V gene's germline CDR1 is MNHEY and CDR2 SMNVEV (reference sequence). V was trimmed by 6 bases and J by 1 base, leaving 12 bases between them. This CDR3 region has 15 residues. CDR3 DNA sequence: TGTGCCAGCAGGGGTACAGGGCTAACTAATGAAAAACTGTTTTTT. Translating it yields CASRGTGLTNEKLFF.

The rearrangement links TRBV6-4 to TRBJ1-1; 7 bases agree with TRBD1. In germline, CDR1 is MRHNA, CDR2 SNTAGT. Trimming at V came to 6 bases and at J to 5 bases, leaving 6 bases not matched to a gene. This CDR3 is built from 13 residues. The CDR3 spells CASRKDRETEAFF. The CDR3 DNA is TGTGCCAGCAGAAAAGACAGGGAAACTGAAGCTTTCTTT.

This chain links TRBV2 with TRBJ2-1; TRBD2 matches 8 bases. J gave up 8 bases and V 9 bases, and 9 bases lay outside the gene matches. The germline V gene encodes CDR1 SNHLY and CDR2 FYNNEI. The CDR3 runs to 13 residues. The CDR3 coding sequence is TGTGCCAGTAAAGGGCTAGCGGGCCATGAGCAGTTCTTC. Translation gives CASKGLAGHEQFF.

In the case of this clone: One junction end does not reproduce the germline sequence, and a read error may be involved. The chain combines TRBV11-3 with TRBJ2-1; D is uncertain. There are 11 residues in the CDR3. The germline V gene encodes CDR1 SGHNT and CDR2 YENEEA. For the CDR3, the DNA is TGTGCCAGCAGCGTAGAGAATGAGCAGTTCTTC. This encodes CASSVENEQFF.

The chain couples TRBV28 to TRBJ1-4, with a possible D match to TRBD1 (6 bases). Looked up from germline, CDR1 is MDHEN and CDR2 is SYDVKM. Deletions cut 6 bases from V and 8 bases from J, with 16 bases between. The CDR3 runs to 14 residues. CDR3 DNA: TGTGCCAGCAGCGGGGGGCAGTTTTCCGAAAAACTGTTTTTT. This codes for CASSGGQFSEKLFF.